Below are 15 T cell receptor beta chains sequenced from a single sample in a study of OX40 agonist ivuxolimab in advanced cancers. Sequenced by immunoSEQ multiplex PCR; TCRdb stores in-frame clones only, minus some. The sample shows about 76,000 clones, around 90% of them seen only once. Specimen: CD4+ or CD8+ T cells sorted from blood, collected in a trial of the OX40 agonist ivuxolimab. The source of these receptors is an adult with an advanced solid tumor such as melanoma, head and neck, liver or kidney cancer.

The CDR3 spells CASSPRGAESTGELFF. CDR3 nucleotides: TGTGCCAGCTCACCACGGGGGGCAGAATCAACCGGGGAGCTGTTTTTT. The chain has TRBV18 and TRBJ2-2, with D perhaps matching TRBD1 or TRBD2 (6 bases each). This CDR3 comprises 16 residues. Germline-derived CDR1 and CDR2 are KGHSH and LQKENI. V lost 1 base, J lost 5 bases, and 14 bases lay in between.

The chain is built from TRBV5-1 and TRBJ1-1, with 10 positions matching TRBD1. The CDR3 is 15 amino acids. Looked up from germline, CDR1 is SGHRS and CDR2 is YFSETQ. V shed 4 bases and J 4 bases; nucleotides not matched to a gene: 7. Here the CDR3 DNA reads TGCGCCAGCAGCACTGGACAGGGGGAGGGCACTGAAGCTTTCTTT. Its protein is CASSTGQGEGTEAFF.

The chain combines TRBV7-2 with TRBJ1-1, with D possibly being TRBD1 (6 bases). The length of the CDR3 is 12 residues. Germline V CDR1 and CDR2: SGHTA, FQGNSA. Trimming removed 2 bases at V and 6 bases at J, with 7 bases between. The CDR3 DNA reads TGTGCCAGCAGCTTAACAGGGCCTGAAGCTTTCTTT. Amino acid sequence: CASSLTGPEAFF.

The chain couples TRBV7-2 to TRBJ1-2, with unresolved D. The germline V and J ends were trimmed by 6 bases and 2 bases, with 4 bases remaining between them. CDR3 length: 11 amino acids. Germline V lookup: CDR1 SGHTA, CDR2 FQGNSA. DNA for the CDR3: TGTGCCAGCAGTACGAACTATGGCTACACCTTC. Translation: CASSTNYGYTF.

This rearrangement joins TRBV5-1 to TRBJ2-1; 9 bases agree with TRBD1. V lost 4 bases, J lost 9 bases, and 14 bases stayed unmatched. The CDR3 runs to 16 residues. Germline CDR1 and CDR2: SGHRS and YFSETQ. Written as DNA, the CDR3 is TGCGCCAGCAGCCTCCCGGTGGACAGGGGATTTTTTGAGCAGTTCTTC. As protein: CASSLPVDRGFFEQFF.

This chain links TRBV7-9 with TRBJ1-6; D is uncertain. Per the germline V gene, CDR1 is SEHNR and CDR2 is FQNEAQ (reference sequence). The CDR3 sequence is 14 residues long. The V end was cut by 2 bases, the J end by 10 bases, with 12 bases between. CDR3 DNA sequence: TGTGCCAGCAGCTTATCAGAGGGATCATCACCCCTCCACTTT. Translating gives CASSLSEGSSPLHF.

This chain joins TRBV18 and TRBJ2-7; weak D call: TRBD1 (5 bases). Germline CDR1 and CDR2: KGHSH and LQKENI. This CDR3 has 12 residues. V lost 2 bases and J 4 bases, leaving 6 bases between the germline ends. The CDR3 sequence: CASSPDSYEQYV. The CDR3 bases are TGTGCCAGCTCACCAGACAGTTACGAGCAGTACGTC.

This clone was observed a single time. The chain links TRBV2 to TRBJ2-5; 8 bases agree with TRBD2. Germline lookup yields CDR1 SNHLY and CDR2 FYNNEI. The ends lost 3 bases at V and 4 bases at J; junction bases unmatched: 4. This CDR3 contains 14 residues. CDR3 coding DNA: TGTGCCAGCAGTGACGGACTAGCTGGAGAGACCCAGTACTTC. Protein: CASSDGLAGETQYF.

The V and J genes are TRBV18 and TRBJ2-6; D assignment may be TRBD1 or TRBD2 (5 bases each). V shed 4 bases and J shed 2 bases, with 9 bases lying between them. Germline assignment: CDR1 KGHSH and CDR2 LQKENI. The CDR3 is 15 amino acids. The CDR3 protein is CASSLRGPGANVLTF. The CDR3 DNA reads as TGTGCCAGCTCACTTAGGGGACCTGGGGCCAACGTCCTGACTTTC.

This chain joins TRBV10-3 and TRBJ1-1; tentatively, D is TRBD1 (6 bases). The ends were cut back, 8 bases at V and 3 bases at J, with 13 bases in the middle. Germline V gene lookup returns CDR1 ENHRY and CDR2 SYGVKD. The CDR3 extends over 13 amino acids. CDR3 in DNA: TGTGCCATCGGGGGAGGGGGGTACACTGAAGCTTTCTTT. Translating it yields CAIGGGGYTEAFF.

This chain connects TRBV7-2 to TRBJ2-5; the D gene is possibly TRBD2 (6 bases). With 1 base removed from V and 2 bases from J, the gap between germline ends came to 11 bases. From germline, CDR1 is SGHTA and CDR2 FQGNSA. The CDR3 has 15 residues. The CDR3 DNA reads TGTGCCAGCAGCTTAGTCCGGGACTTTCAAGAGACCCAGTACTTC. Translated, it gives CASSLVRDFQETQYF.

This chain uses TRBV7-2 with TRBJ1-6; TRBD1 might be the D (5 bases). The CDR3 loop spans 14 amino acids. Germline loops: CDR1 SGHTA, CDR2 FQGNSA. Between the trimmed V and J ends, which lost 6 bases and 7 bases, there was a span of 13 bases. The CDR3 loop reads CASRSGTQNSPLHF. CDR3 DNA: TGTGCCAGCAGATCAGGGACGCAAAATTCACCCCTCCACTTT.

The V call is TRBV5-8, the J call TRBJ1-5, with D possibly TRBD1 on 5 matching bases. The CDR3 runs to 18 residues. Germline values: CDR1 SGHTS, CDR2 YDEGEE. Trimming cost V 0 bases and J 0 bases, with 16 bases left between them. The CDR3, as DNA: TGTGCCAGCAGCTTGGAGGCCAGGGCAGTAAATAGCAATCAGCCCCAGCATTTT. It is translated as CASSLEARAVNSNQPQHF. The full variable domain, with the rest looked up from reference TRBV5-8 and TRBJ1-5, is EAGVTQSPTHLIKTRGQQATLRCSPISGHTSVYWYQQALGLGLQFLLWYDEGEERNRGNFPPRFSGRQFPNYSSELNVNALELEDSALYLCASSLEARAVNSNQPQHFGDGTRLSIL.

The V and J genes are TRBV4-3 and TRBJ1-2; D is uncertain. Germline CDR1 is LGHNA and CDR2 is YSLEER. The CDR3 extends over 14 amino acids. Trimming removed 4 bases from V and 0 bases from J, with 9 bases in between. The CDR3 sequence: CASSRDGANYGYTF. CDR3 sequence (DNA): TGCGCCAGCAGCCGAGACGGTGCTAACTATGGCTACACCTTC.

The genes are TRBV28 and TRBJ1-1; a possible D gene is TRBD1 (5 bases). The length of the CDR3 is 14 residues. The V end lost 6 bases, the J end lost 1 base, and 12 bases lay between the germline ends. Germline V gene lookup returns CDR1 MDHEN and CDR2 SYDVKM. The CDR3 loop reads CASRSGTQNTEAFF. CDR3 nucleotide sequence: TGTGCCAGCAGATCAGGGACGCAGAACACTGAAGCTTTCTTT.